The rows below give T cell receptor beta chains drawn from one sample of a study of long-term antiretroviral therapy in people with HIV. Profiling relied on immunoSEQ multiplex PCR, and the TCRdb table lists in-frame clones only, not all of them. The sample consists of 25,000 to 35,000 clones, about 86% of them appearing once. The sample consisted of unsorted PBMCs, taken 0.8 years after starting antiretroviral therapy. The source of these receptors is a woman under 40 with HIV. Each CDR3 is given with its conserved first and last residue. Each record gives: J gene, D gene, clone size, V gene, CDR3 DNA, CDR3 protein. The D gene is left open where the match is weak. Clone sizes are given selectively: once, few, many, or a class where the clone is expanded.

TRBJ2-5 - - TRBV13 TGTGCCAGCAGCTTAGTTGGGGCAGAGACCCAGTACTTC CASSLVGAETQYF
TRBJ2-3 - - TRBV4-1 TGCGCCAGCAGCCTTGAGCGGGCCGACACAGATACGCAGTATTTT CASSLERADTDTQYF
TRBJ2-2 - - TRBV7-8 TGTGCCAGCAGCTTAGTCCCTCGGAACACGAACACCGGGGAGCTGTTTTTT CASSLVPRNTNTGELFF
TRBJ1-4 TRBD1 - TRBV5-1 TGCGCCAGCAACAGGGGCCCTAATGAAAAACTGTTTTTT CASNRGPNEKLFF
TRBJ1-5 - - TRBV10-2 TGCGCCAGCAGTGCTGAGAGGGCTAATAGCAATCAGCCCCAGCATTTT CASSAERANSNQPQHF
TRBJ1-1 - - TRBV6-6 TGTGCCAGCAGTTTGGGCAGCGCTGAAGCTTTCTTT CASSLGSAEAFF
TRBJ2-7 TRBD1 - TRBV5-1 TGCGCCAGCAGCTTGGAGCTTGGGACAGCCTACGAGCAGTACTTC CASSLELGTAYEQYF
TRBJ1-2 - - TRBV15 TGTGCCACCAGCAGAGATCGGGACGGATCACCTATCCGCTACACCTTC CATSRDRDGSPIRYTF
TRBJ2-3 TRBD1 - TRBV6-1 TGTGCCAGCAGTCGGACAGGGGGCTTTACAGATACGCAGTATTTT CASSRTGGFTDTQYF
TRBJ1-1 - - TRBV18 TGTGCCAGCTCACCAGGGACCACTGAAGCTTTCTTT CASSPGTTEAFF
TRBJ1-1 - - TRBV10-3 TGTGCCATCAGTGCGGCCGGTAAGAACACTGAAGCTTTCTTT CAISAAGKNTEAFF
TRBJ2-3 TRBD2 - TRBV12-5 TGTGCTAGTGGTTTGGTCGCATCTATAGCGGGGGGAGTTGCAGATACGCAGTATTTT CASGLVASIAGGVADTQYF
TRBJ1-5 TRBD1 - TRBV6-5 TGTGCCAGCAGCCGGGAATACAGGGGTGGTCAGCCCCAGCATTTT CASSREYRGGQPQHF
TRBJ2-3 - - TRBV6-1 TGTGCCAGCGAAGGCGGGGGCTTAGATACGCAGTATTTT CASEGGGLDTQYF
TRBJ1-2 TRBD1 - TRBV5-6 TGTGCCAGCAGCTTCACGGGACAGATTTCTTATGGCTACACCTTC CASSFTGQISYGYTF
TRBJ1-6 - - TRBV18 TGTGCCAGCTCACGCGTTGCCCAAAATTCCGATAATTCACCCCTCCACTTT CASSRVAQNSDNSPLHF
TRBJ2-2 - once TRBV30 TGTGTGACTGGGGGGGCGAGGACCGGGGAGCTGTTTTTT CVTGGARTGELFF
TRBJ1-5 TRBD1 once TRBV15 TGTGCCACCAGCAGAGTAGGAACAGGGGTTAATATCGATCAGCCCCAGCATTTT CATSRVGTGVNIDQPQHF
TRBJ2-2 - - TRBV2 TGTGCCAGCACCGGAATCCGTACGTCAGGGGAGCTGTTTTTT CASTGIRTSGELFF
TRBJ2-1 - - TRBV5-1 TGCGCCAGCAGGGCGAACCAGGAGCAGTTCTTC CASRANQEQFF
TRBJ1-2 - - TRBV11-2 TGTGCCAGCAGCTTAATTAGGGGTGGGGATGGCTACACCTTC CASSLIRGGDGYTF
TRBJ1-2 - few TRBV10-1 TGCGCCAGACAGTGCTACTATGGCTACACCTTC CARQCYYGYTF
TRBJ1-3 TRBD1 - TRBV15 TGTGCCACCAGCAGAGCCCGGGACAGGGGACCCTCTGGAAACACCATATATTTT CATSRARDRGPSGNTIYF
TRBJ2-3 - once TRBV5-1 TGCGCCAGCAGCTCAGGGGGGGCGGCGGATACGCAGTATTTT CASSSGGAADTQYF
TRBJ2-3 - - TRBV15 TGTGCCACCAGCAGAGATAAGGGGCCCGGGTACCCAGATACGCAGTATTTT CATSRDKGPGYPDTQYF
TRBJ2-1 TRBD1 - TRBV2 TGTGCCAGCAGTGATGACAGGGACCATGAGCAGTTCTTC CASSDDRDHEQFF
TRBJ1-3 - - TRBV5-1 TGCGCCAGCAGCTTGGGTGAGAACCCCTCTGGAAACACCATATATTTT CASSLGENPSGNTIYF
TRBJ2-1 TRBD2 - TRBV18 TGTGCCAGCTCACCACGACTAGCGGGGGATAATGAGCAGTTCTTC CASSPRLAGDNEQFF
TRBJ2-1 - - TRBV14 TGTGCCAGCAGCCGGACGGTCTCCTACAATGAGCAGTTCTTC CASSRTVSYNEQFF
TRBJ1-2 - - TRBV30 TGTGCCTGGAGTGTAAGCGGACCGACGCGTACCTTC CAWSVSGPTRTF
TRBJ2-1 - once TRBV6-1 TGTGCCACGAACCTGGGCGGGGTACGTTACAATGAGCAGTTCTTC CATNLGGVRYNEQFF
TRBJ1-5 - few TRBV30 TGTGCCTGGAGCCCCACCCGAAAGGGCAATCAGCCCCAGCATTTT CAWSPTRKGNQPQHF
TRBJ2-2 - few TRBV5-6 TGTGCCAGCAGCTGGGGGAAGGGGAAGGTCGGGGAGCTGTTTTTT CASSWGKGKVGELFF
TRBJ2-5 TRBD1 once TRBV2 TGTGCCAGCAGCGTAAGCTCAACAGGGGTAACAGAGACCCAGTACTTC CASSVSSTGVTETQYF
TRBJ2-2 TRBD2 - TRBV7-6 TGTGCCAGCAGCTTAGCCGCTCGGGGGCGCGGGGGGTCGGACACCGGGGAGCTGTTTTTT CASSLAARGRGGSDTGELFF
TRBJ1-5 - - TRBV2 TGTGCCAGCAGTGATGATCAGCCCCAGCATTTT CASSDDQPQHF
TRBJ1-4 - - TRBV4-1 TGCGCCAGCAGCCCCCGCTTGATATCCCTCAATGAAAAACTGTTTTTT CASSPRLISLNEKLFF
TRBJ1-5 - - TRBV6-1 TGTGCCAGCAGTGAGTTAAGCAATCAGCCCCAGCATTTT CASSELSNQPQHF
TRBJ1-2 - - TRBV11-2 TGTGCCAGCAGCTTAGAGCGGATCTCCGGCTACACCTTC CASSLERISGYTF
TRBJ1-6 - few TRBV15 TGTGCCACCAGCAGTTTCTCAGGGAATTCACCCCTCCACTTT CATSSFSGNSPLHF
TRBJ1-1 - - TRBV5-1 TGCGCCAGCAGCTTGGCCCAAACGAACACTGAAGCTTTCTTT CASSLAQTNTEAFF